The rows below give T cell receptor beta chains drawn from one sample of a study of cytomegalovirus exposure and HLA in healthy donors. Measured with immunoSEQ multiplex PCR; TCRdb has only the in-frame clones, and not every one. This table holds about 160,000 clones, about 75% found once. Sequencing used PBMCs. Receptors were obtained from a woman between 50 and 59 years old in good health and CMV-seropositive. Each CDR3 is given with its conserved first and last residue. The D gene is left open where the match is weak. Some rows have no size entry. The others give once, few or many, or a class for an expanded clone.

abundance	j_gene	v_gene	d_gene	CDR3aa	CDR3nt
-	TRBJ2-7	TRBV15	TRBD2	CATSRDLSSGVGYF	TGTGCCACCAGCAGAGATCTCTCTAGCGGGGTGGGGTACTTC
-	TRBJ1-2	TRBV10-1	TRBD1	CASSADRGRNYGYTF	TGCGCCAGCAGTGCCGACAGGGGGCGAAACTATGGCTACACCTTC
-	TRBJ1-2	TRBV10-3	-	CAIRPAGDGYTF	TGTGCCATCAGACCGGCCGGGGATGGCTACACCTTC
-	TRBJ1-1	TRBV2	-	CASSPRGTEAFF	TGTGCCAGCAGTCCCCGAGGGACTGAAGCTTTCTTT
-	TRBJ1-2	TRBV19	-	CASHPSAGKDYGYTF	TGTGCCAGTCACCCGTCGGCGGGGAAGGACTATGGCTACACCTTC
-	TRBJ2-5	TRBV5-6	TRBD2	CASSAGLAGGWETQYF	TGTGCCAGCAGCGCAGGACTAGCGGGAGGCTGGGAGACCCAGTACTTC
-	TRBJ2-3	TRBV28	TRBD2	CASSFVRGVPGTDTQYF	TGTGCCAGCAGTTTTGTGCGGGGGGTTCCCGGCACAGATACGCAGTATTTT
-	TRBJ1-2	TRBV2	TRBD1	CASKQRRGLNYGYTF	TGTGCCAGTAAGCAACGCAGGGGGCTGAACTATGGCTACACCTTC
once	TRBJ1-1	TRBV28	-	CACGGGSMNTEAFF	TGTGCTTGCGGGGGGGGATCGATGAACACTGAAGCTTTCTTT
-	TRBJ2-5	TRBV4-1	TRBD1	CASSQGDRDQETQYF	TGCGCCAGCAGCCAAGGGGACAGGGACCAAGAGACCCAGTACTTC
-	TRBJ1-5	TRBV27	-	CASSAAGSRGDQPQHF	TGTGCCAGCAGTGCGGCAGGTAGCAGGGGCGATCAGCCCCAGCATTTT
-	TRBJ2-7	TRBV2	TRBD1	CASYDRGRAYEQYF	TGTGCCAGCTATGACAGGGGGAGAGCCTACGAGCAGTACTTC
-	TRBJ1-5	TRBV28	TRBD1	CASSRDRGNQPQHF	TGTGCCAGCAGCCGTGACAGGGGCAATCAGCCCCAGCATTTT
-	TRBJ1-2	TRBV29-1	-	CSARHQEGHGYTF	TGCAGCGCCAGACACCAGGAGGGCCATGGCTACACCTTC
-	TRBJ2-2	TRBV9	-	CASSVGADTGELFF	TGTGCCAGCAGCGTAGGGGCAGACACCGGGGAGCTGTTTTTT
-	TRBJ2-3	TRBV18	TRBD2	CASSPGLAGVTDTQYF	TGTGCCAGCTCACCAGGACTAGCGGGAGTAACCGATACGCAGTATTTT
-	TRBJ2-4	TRBV27	-	CASSLRGTPIDIQYF	TGTGCCAGCAGCCTCCGCGGGACGCCCATTGACATTCAGTACTTC
-	TRBJ2-7	TRBV5-1	TRBD1	CASSFVGQGKDEQYF	TGCGCCAGCAGCTTTGTGGGACAGGGGAAAGACGAGCAGTACTTC
-	TRBJ1-1	TRBV6-5	-	CASTRRFGTEAFF	TGTGCCAGCACCCGCCGGTTCGGGACTGAAGCTTTCTTT
-	TRBJ1-1	TRBV7-2	-	CASSLGEGRKTEAFF	TGTGCCAGCAGCTTAGGTGAGGGTAGAAAAACTGAAGCTTTCTTT
-	TRBJ1-4	TRBV5-1	TRBD1	CASSTDRVEKLFF	TGCGCCAGCAGCACGGACAGGGTTGAAAAACTGTTTTTT
once	TRBJ2-7	TRBV5-6	TRBD1	CASTPGQGVYEQYF	TGTGCCAGCACCCCAGGACAGGGGGTATACGAGCAGTACTTC
-	TRBJ2-1	TRBV4-1	TRBD2	CASSQLGLAGVNEQFF	TGCGCCAGCAGCCAACTTGGACTAGCGGGGGTCAATGAGCAGTTCTTC
-	TRBJ2-7	TRBV19	-	CASSTKSTPSYEQYF	TGTGCCAGTAGTACCAAGTCCACTCCCTCCTACGAGCAGTACTTC
-	TRBJ1-4	TRBV5-1	TRBD1	CASSLSSRTGVEKLFF	TGCGCCAGCAGCTTGAGCTCCAGGACAGGGGTCGAAAAACTGTTTTTT
-	TRBJ1-5	TRBV6-5	-	CATRREPYSNQPQHF	TGTGCCACCCGACGGGAACCCTATAGCAATCAGCCCCAGCATTTT
-	TRBJ2-5	TRBV4-1	TRBD2	CASSPGTSGGARETQYF	TGCGCCAGCAGCCCCGGGACTAGCGGGGGGGCTCGGGAGACCCAGTACTTC
-	TRBJ2-5	TRBV11-2	-	CASSLRRTDQETQYF	TGTGCCAGCAGCTTAAGACGGACTGATCAAGAGACCCAGTACTTC
-	TRBJ1-2	TRBV4-3	-	CASSQVGQRYGYTF	TGCGCCAGCAGCCAAGTCGGACAGCGCTATGGCTACACCTTC
once	TRBJ2-5	TRBV5-8	TRBD2	CASSVGTSGSRHHF	TGTGCCAGCAGCGTCGGGACTAGCGGGAGCCGGCATCACTTC
-	TRBJ2-5	TRBV7-8	-	CASSLAGRGGWETQYF	TGTGCCAGCAGCTTAGCAGGCAGGGGAGGGTGGGAGACCCAGTACTTC
-	TRBJ2-7	TRBV2	-	CASSASYEQYF	TGTGCCAGCAGTGCCTCCTACGAGCAGTACTTC
-	TRBJ1-2	TRBV27	-	CASSSAGDYGYTF	TGTGCCAGCAGTTCAGCCGGGGACTATGGCTACACCTTC
-	TRBJ2-7	TRBV13	TRBD1	CASSPGQGGYEQYF	TGTGCCAGCAGCCCGGGACAGGGCGGCTACGAGCAGTACTTC
once	TRBJ1-1	TRBV28	TRBD1	CASSLGGQVNTEAFF	TGTGCCAGCTCCTTGGGGGGACAGGTGAACACTGAAGCTTTCTTT
-	TRBJ2-1	TRBV7-9	TRBD2	CASSLAAGTSGGREFF	TGTGCCAGCAGCTTAGCTGCAGGGACTAGCGGGGGTCGGGAGTTCTTC
-	TRBJ1-2	TRBV19	-	CASSLPPGFDGYTF	TGTGCCAGTAGTCTCCCCCCGGGGTTTGATGGCTACACCTTC
-	TRBJ1-5	TRBV6-5	-	CASSSLPGQPQHF	TGTGCCAGCAGTTCACTTCCGGGACAGCCCCAGCATTTT
-	TRBJ2-7	TRBV29-1	-	CSVAAQGFSYEQYF	TGCAGCGTTGCCGCACAGGGATTCTCCTACGAGCAGTACTTC
-	TRBJ2-7	TRBV10-2	TRBD2	CASSESGGKRYEQYF	TGCGCCAGCAGTGAGTCCGGGGGGAAGAGATACGAGCAGTACTTC
-	TRBJ2-1	TRBV28	TRBD2	CASSPPSGGYNEQFF	TGTGCCAGCAGCCCCCCTAGCGGGGGTTACAATGAGCAGTTCTTC
-	TRBJ2-1	TRBV7-3	-	CASSQTGGVDNEQFF	TGTGCCAGCAGCCAAACAGGGGGGGTGGACAATGAGCAGTTCTTC
-	TRBJ2-7	TRBV6-6	-	CASSSSGSEQYF	TGTGCCAGCAGCTCCTCAGGAAGCGAGCAGTACTTC
-	TRBJ2-1	TRBV9	-	CASSAQADEYNEQFF	TGTGCCAGCAGCGCACAAGCGGATGAATACAATGAGCAGTTCTTC
-	TRBJ1-1	TRBV5-1	TRBD1	CASSWDRGNTEAFF	TGCGCCAGCAGCTGGGACAGGGGGAACACTGAAGCTTTCTTT
-	TRBJ2-7	TRBV28	TRBD2	CASSLIPGTRNEQYF	TGTGCCAGCAGTTTAATCCCGGGGACTAGGAACGAGCAGTACTTC
few	TRBJ2-7	TRBV7-6	TRBD1	CASSSRPTGTGGYEQYF	TGTGCCAGCAGCTCTCGGCCTACCGGGACAGGGGGCTACGAGCAGTACTTC
-	TRBJ2-3	TRBV19	TRBD1	CASRTGGTDTQYF	TGTGCCAGTAGGACAGGGGGTACAGATACGCAGTATTTT
-	TRBJ2-5	TRBV9	TRBD1	CASSAGQGQETQYF	TGTGCCAGCAGCGCTGGACAGGGCCAAGAGACCCAGTACTTC
-	TRBJ2-2	TRBV5-1	TRBD1	CASKFRGRGTGELFF	TGCGCCAGCAAATTCAGGGGGCGAGGCACCGGGGAGCTGTTTTTT